The 9 T cell receptor beta chains presented below share a single source sample, sequenced in a study of technical replicates of blood from a handful of donors. TCRdb's copy holds only in-frame clones and misses some; the assay was immunoSEQ multiplex PCR. The table records tens of thousands of clones, roughly 97% of them present only once. What was sequenced was T cells isolated from PBMCs. These receptors originate from a human donor in good health.

This sequence joins TRBV5-1 and TRBJ2-3, with 10 bases fitting TRBD2. With 2 bases clipped from V and 5 bases from J, the junction kept 2 bases outside the gene matches. The CDR3 extends over 14 amino acids. Germline lookup yields CDR1 SGHRS and CDR2 YFSETQ. CDR3 region: CASSLTSGEDTQYF. As DNA, the CDR3 is TGCGCCAGCAGCTTAACTAGCGGGGAAGATACGCAGTATTTT.

This chain joins TRBV5-1 and TRBJ1-5, with 7 nucleotides matching TRBD1. Germline lookup yields CDR1 SGHRS and CDR2 YFSETQ. The CDR3 has 14 residues. Germline trimming cut 5 bases from V and 5 bases from J; bases unmatched to any gene: 7. The CDR3 DNA is TGCGCCAGCAGTCCAGGGGGTCGGGATCAGCCCCAGCATTTT. Protein: CASSPGGRDQPQHF.

CDR3 DNA: TGTGCCACCGGACTAAGACAGGGTCCCTACGAGCAGTACTTC. It translates to CATGLRQGPYEQYF. The genes are TRBV28 and TRBJ2-7; D is perhaps TRBD1 (7 bases). The ends were cut back, 10 bases at V and 2 bases at J, with 18 bases in the middle. CDR1 and CDR2 (germline): MDHEN, SYDVKM. This CDR3 contains 14 residues.

The genes are TRBV18 and TRBJ2-6; D may be TRBD2 (5 bases). The CDR3 totals 15 residues. With 3 bases removed from V and 6 bases from J, the gap between germline ends came to 12 bases. Per germline, CDR1 KGHSH and CDR2 LQKENI. As DNA, the CDR3 is TGTGCCAGCTCACCGGGCGGGTCCGAGGCCAACGTCCTGACTTTC. Amino acid sequence: CASSPGGSEANVLTF. Variable domain in full (rest from reference TRBV18 and TRBJ2-6): NAGVMQNPRHLVRRRGQEARLRCSPMKGHSHVYWYRQLPEEGLKFMVYLQKENIIDESGMPKERFSAEFPKEGPSILRIQQVVRGDSAAYFCASSPGGSEANVLTFGAGSRLTVL.

This rearrangement joins TRBV2 to TRBJ1-1; TRBD1 might be the D (6 bases). Per the germline V gene, CDR1 is SNHLY and CDR2 is FYNNEI. The CDR3 runs to 13 residues. The V end lost 6 bases, the J end lost 7 bases, and 15 bases lay between the germline ends. CDR3 nucleotides: TGTGCCAGCAGGGATACAGGGAAAGGTGAAGCTTTCTTT. Translating gives CASRDTGKGEAFF.

V gene TRBV11-2 combines with J gene TRBJ1-1; a possible D gene is TRBD1 (5 bases). Germline V gene lookup returns CDR1 SGHAT and CDR2 FQNNGV. Trimming removed 5 bases from V and 0 bases from J, with 16 bases in between. This CDR3 contains 16 residues. CDR3 nucleotides: TGTGCCAGCAGCCCAATCGGGGGGAGAATGAACACTGAAGCTTTCTTT. Translation gives CASSPIGGRMNTEAFF.

The V gene is TRBV7-9, the J gene TRBJ2-3; TRBD2 matches at 8 bases. This CDR3 spans 15 amino acids. V shed 5 bases and J 3 bases; nucleotides not matched to a gene: 7. Per the germline V gene, CDR1 is SEHNR and CDR2 is FQNEAQ (reference sequence). CDR3 protein: CASSPGGAGTDTQYF. The CDR3 DNA reads TGTGCCAGCAGCCCGGGGGGGGCGGGGACAGATACGCAGTATTTT.

This chain uses TRBV25-1 with TRBJ2-7, with D possibly matching TRBD2 (5 bases). The germline gives CDR1 MGHDK, CDR2 SYGVNS. The length of the CDR3 is 13 residues. Trimming cost V 8 bases and J 5 bases, with 16 bases left between them. The CDR3 DNA reads as TGTGCCAGCGGGTGGACTCGCGCTAACGAGCAGTACTTC. It is translated as CASGWTRANEQYF.

V and J are TRBV6-6 and TRBJ2-7; 8 positions agree with TRBD2. V gave up 4 bases and J gave up 7 bases; unmatched junction bases: 0. The V gene's germline CDR1 is MNHNY and CDR2 SVGAGI (reference sequence). This CDR3 comprises 11 residues. CDR3 bases: TGTGCCAGCAGTTCGGGAGGGGAGCAGTACTTC. It translates to CASSSGGEQYF.